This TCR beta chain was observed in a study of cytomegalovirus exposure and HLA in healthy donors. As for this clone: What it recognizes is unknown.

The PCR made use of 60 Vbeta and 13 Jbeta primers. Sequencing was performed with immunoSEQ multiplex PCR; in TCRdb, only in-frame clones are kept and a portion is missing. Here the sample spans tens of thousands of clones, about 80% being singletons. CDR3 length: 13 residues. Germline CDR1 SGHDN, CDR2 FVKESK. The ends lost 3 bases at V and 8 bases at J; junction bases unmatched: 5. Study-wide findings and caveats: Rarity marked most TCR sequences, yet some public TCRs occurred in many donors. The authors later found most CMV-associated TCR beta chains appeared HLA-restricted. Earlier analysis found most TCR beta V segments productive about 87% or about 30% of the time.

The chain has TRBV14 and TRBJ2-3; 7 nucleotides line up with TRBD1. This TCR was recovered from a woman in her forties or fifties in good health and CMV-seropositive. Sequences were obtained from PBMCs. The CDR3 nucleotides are TGTGCCAGCAGCCACAGGGGGATAGGTACGCAGTATTTT. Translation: CASSHRGIGTQYF. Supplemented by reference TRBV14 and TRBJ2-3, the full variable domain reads EAGVTQFPSHSVIEKGQTVTLRCDPISGHDNLYWYRRVMGKEIKFLLHFVKESKQDESGMPNNRFLAERTGGTYSTLKVQPAELEDSGVYFCASSHRGIGTQYFGPGTRLTVL.